The rows below give T cell receptor beta chains drawn from one sample of a study of T cells in Graves' hyperthyroidism and ophthalmopathy. TCRdb reprocessed the multiplex PCR reads with MiXCR, giving one entry per CDR3 protein. The sample has some 350,000 distinct CDR3 sequences, about an eighth seen once; the top ten hold almost 35%. The source material was blood. These receptors were obtained from a woman aged 40 to 50 with Graves' ophthalmopathy. Each CDR3 is given with its conserved first and last residue. D genes are given only for firm matches. Clone size is not always given. Where it is, it says once, few, many or a class for expanded clones.

V gene: TRBV19; J gene: TRBJ1-1; clone size: few; D gene: .; CDR3 protein: CASRGIGNTEAFF; CDR3 DNA: TGTGCCAGTAGAGGGATCGGGAACACTGAAGCTTTCTTT
V gene: TRBV18; J gene: TRBJ1-5; clone size: .; D gene: .; CDR3 protein: CASSDTILQPQHF; CDR3 DNA: TGTGCCAGCTCAGACACTATCCTCCAGCCCCAGCATTTT
V gene: TRBV12-3/TRBV12-4; J gene: TRBJ1-2; clone size: many; D gene: .; CDR3 protein: CASRAAGDYGYTF; CDR3 DNA: TGTGCCAGCAGGGCAGCGGGGGACTATGGCTACACCTTC
V gene: TRBV12-3/TRBV12-4; J gene: TRBJ2-2; clone size: many; D gene: .; CDR3 protein: CASSPRDTGELFF; CDR3 DNA: TGTGCCAGCAGTCCGCGGGACACCGGGGAGCTGTTTTTT
V gene: TRBV28; J gene: TRBJ1-1; clone size: many; D gene: .; CDR3 protein: CASSPDGRTEAFF; CDR3 DNA: TGTGCCAGCAGTCCCGACGGGAGGACTGAAGCTTTCTTT
V gene: TRBV7-6; J gene: TRBJ2-1; clone size: .; D gene: .; CDR3 protein: CASSLGSQETQFF; CDR3 DNA: TGTGCCAGCAGCTTGGGCAGTCAAGAGACCCAGTTCTTC
V gene: TRBV9; J gene: TRBJ2-3; clone size: many; D gene: .; CDR3 protein: CASSVGGLSTDTQYF; CDR3 DNA: TGTGCCAGCAGCGTAGGTGGCCTCAGCACAGATACGCAGTATTTT
V gene: TRBV15; J gene: TRBJ2-3; clone size: .; D gene: .; CDR3 protein: CATSLGVGGRNTDTQYF; CDR3 DNA: TGTGCCACCAGCCTCGGGGTGGGGGGGCGCAACACAGATACGCAGTATTTT
V gene: TRBV6-1; J gene: TRBJ1-6; clone size: many; D gene: .; CDR3 protein: CASSALQGSGSPLHF; CDR3 DNA: TGTGCCAGCAGTGCCCTACAGGGATCGGGTTCACCCCTCCACTTT
V gene: TRBV7-6; J gene: TRBJ1-6; clone size: .; D gene: .; CDR3 protein: CASSLVGRGESPLHF; CDR3 DNA: TGTGCCAGCAGCTTAGTCGGCAGGGGAGAATCACCCCTCCACTTT
V gene: TRBV2; J gene: TRBJ2-3; clone size: many; D gene: TRBD2; CDR3 protein: CASSLGAGVEDTQYF; CDR3 DNA: TGTGCCAGCAGTTTAGGTGCGGGAGTTGAAGATACGCAGTATTTT
V gene: TRBV12-3/TRBV12-4; J gene: TRBJ1-2; clone size: many; D gene: .; CDR3 protein: CASTAGHNYGYTF; CDR3 DNA: TGTGCCAGCACCGCGGGACACAACTATGGCTACACCTTC
V gene: TRBV20-1; J gene: TRBJ1-1; clone size: few; D gene: .; CDR3 protein: CSAHTGTSNTEAFF; CDR3 DNA: TGCAGTGCCCATACCGGGACATCGAACACTGAAGCTTTCTTT
V gene: TRBV28; J gene: TRBJ1-5; clone size: many; D gene: .; CDR3 protein: CASSLIQGSNQPQHF; CDR3 DNA: TGTGCCAGCAGTTTGATACAGGGTAGCAATCAGCCCCAGCATTTT
V gene: TRBV11-3; J gene: TRBJ2-7; clone size: .; D gene: TRBD1; CDR3 protein: CASSFSGTASYEQYF; CDR3 DNA: TGTGCCAGCAGCTTTTCCGGGACAGCCTCCTACGAGCAGTACTTC
V gene: TRBV6-5; J gene: TRBJ1-6; clone size: .; D gene: TRBD1; CDR3 protein: CASSYSIQGASYNSPLHF; CDR3 DNA: TGTGCCAGCAGTTACTCGATTCAGGGGGCTTCCTATAATTCACCCCTCCACTTT
V gene: TRBV28; J gene: TRBJ2-1; clone size: many; D gene: .; CDR3 protein: CASSLKASEQFF; CDR3 DNA: TGTGCCAGCAGTTTAAAAGCGAGTGAGCAGTTCTTC
V gene: TRBV20-1; J gene: TRBJ2-3; clone size: .; D gene: .; CDR3 protein: CSARKEVSTDTQYF; CDR3 DNA: TGCAGTGCTAGAAAGGAGGTTAGCACAGATACGCAGTATTTT
V gene: TRBV5-5; J gene: TRBJ1-6; clone size: many; D gene: TRBD1; CDR3 protein: CASRRDRDSPLHF; CDR3 DNA: TGTGCCAGCCGTCGCGACAGGGATTCACCCCTCCACTTT
V gene: TRBV5-1; J gene: TRBJ2-7; clone size: .; D gene: TRBD2; CDR3 protein: CASSLAGLTHEQYF; CDR3 DNA: TGCGCCAGCAGCTTAGCGGGACTAACTCACGAGCAGTACTTC
V gene: TRBV6-1; J gene: TRBJ1-6; clone size: .; D gene: TRBD1; CDR3 protein: CASSPGTGIGNSPLHF; CDR3 DNA: TGTGCCAGCAGTCCCGGGACAGGGATCGGAAATTCACCCCTCCACTTT
V gene: TRBV9; J gene: TRBJ1-5; clone size: .; D gene: .; CDR3 protein: CASSPRGGQNQPQHF; CDR3 DNA: TGTGCCAGCAGCCCCCGAGGTGGTCAGAATCAGCCCCAGCATTTT
V gene: TRBV5-6; J gene: TRBJ2-3; clone size: few; D gene: TRBD2; CDR3 protein: CASSSDQIFLAGDADTQYF; CDR3 DNA: TGTGCCAGCAGCTCCGACCAAATTTTTCTAGCGGGAGACGCAGATACGCAGTATTTT
V gene: TRBV27; J gene: TRBJ2-5; clone size: many; D gene: TRBD2; CDR3 protein: CASSFAGGYQETQYF; CDR3 DNA: TGTGCCAGCAGTTTCGCGGGGGGCTACCAAGAGACCCAGTACTTC
V gene: TRBV7-2; J gene: TRBJ2-3; clone size: many; D gene: TRBD2; CDR3 protein: CASSILSTSGGGDTQYF; CDR3 DNA: TGTGCCAGCAGCATACTGTCGACTAGCGGGGGGGGGGATACGCAGTATTTT
V gene: TRBV14; J gene: TRBJ1-2; clone size: many; D gene: .; CDR3 protein: CASSQMVLGGYTF; CDR3 DNA: TGTGCCAGCAGCCAAATGGTTTTGGGTGGCTACACCTTC
V gene: TRBV20-1; J gene: TRBJ2-3; clone size: many; D gene: TRBD2; CDR3 protein: CSATGTSGSWGTDTQYF; CDR3 DNA: TGCAGTGCAACCGGGACTAGCGGGAGTTGGGGCACAGATACGCAGTATTTT
V gene: TRBV19; J gene: TRBJ2-2; clone size: .; D gene: .; CDR3 protein: CASSIQGSNTGELFF; CDR3 DNA: TGTGCCAGTAGTATTCAGGGGTCGAACACCGGGGAGCTGTTTTTT
V gene: TRBV5-1; J gene: TRBJ1-6; clone size: .; D gene: .; CDR3 protein: CASSLEMTGHSPLHF; CDR3 DNA: TGCGCCAGCAGCTTGGAAATGACAGGCCATTCACCCCTCCACTTT
V gene: TRBV2; J gene: TRBJ2-1; clone size: many; D gene: .; CDR3 protein: CARQGKLYNEQFF; CDR3 DNA: TGTGCCAGACAGGGTAAGCTCTACAATGAGCAGTTCTTC
V gene: TRBV7-9; J gene: TRBJ2-7; clone size: many; D gene: .; CDR3 protein: CASSLAGTLGYEQYF; CDR3 DNA: TGTGCCAGCAGCTTAGCGGGGACATTGGGCTACGAGCAGTACTTC
V gene: TRBV19; J gene: TRBJ1-5; clone size: .; D gene: TRBD1; CDR3 protein: CASTLHPGQGYSNQPQHF; CDR3 DNA: TGTGCCAGTACCCTCCACCCGGGACAGGGCTATAGCAATCAGCCCCAGCATTTT
V gene: TRBV7-9; J gene: TRBJ1-1; clone size: .; D gene: .; CDR3 protein: CASSFVGREGTEAFF; CDR3 DNA: TGTGCCAGCAGCTTTGTAGGACGGGAAGGGACTGAAGCTTTCTTT
V gene: TRBV2; J gene: TRBJ1-1; clone size: many; D gene: TRBD1; CDR3 protein: CASRKDRAGGFTEAFF; CDR3 DNA: TGTGCCAGCAGGAAGGACAGGGCGGGCGGTTTCACTGAAGCTTTCTTT
V gene: TRBV6-1; J gene: TRBJ2-7; clone size: many; D gene: .; CDR3 protein: CASWDITYEQYF; CDR3 DNA: TGTGCCAGCTGGGACATAACCTACGAGCAGTACTTC
V gene: TRBV11-2; J gene: TRBJ2-5; clone size: many; D gene: .; CDR3 protein: CASSGPGKGKETQYF; CDR3 DNA: TGTGCCAGCAGCGGACCGGGAAAGGGGAAAGAGACCCAGTACTTC
V gene: TRBV24-1; J gene: TRBJ2-7; clone size: .; D gene: TRBD1; CDR3 protein: CATSGTETYEQYF; CDR3 DNA: TGTGCCACATCCGGGACAGAGACCTACGAGCAGTACTTC
V gene: TRBV6-1; J gene: TRBJ1-4; clone size: few; D gene: TRBD1; CDR3 protein: CASRYGQAVNEKLFF; CDR3 DNA: TGTGCCAGCAGATACGGACAGGCAGTTAATGAAAAACTGTTTTTT
V gene: TRBV30; J gene: TRBJ1-1; clone size: many; D gene: .; CDR3 protein: CAWSVAAGFEAFF; CDR3 DNA: TGTGCCTGGAGTGTAGCGGCGGGGTTTGAAGCTTTCTTT
V gene: TRBV18; J gene: TRBJ2-7; clone size: few; D gene: .; CDR3 protein: CASSPGLGSEQYF; CDR3 DNA: TGTGCCAGCTCACCCGGACTGGGGTCCGAGCAGTACTTC
V gene: TRBV11-2; J gene: TRBJ2-5; clone size: many; D gene: .; CDR3 protein: CASSLSSTKTQYF; CDR3 DNA: TGTGCCAGCAGCTTATCGAGCACGAAGACCCAGTACTTC
V gene: TRBV3-1; J gene: TRBJ2-7; clone size: many; D gene: .; CDR3 protein: CASSRQNKGYEQYF; CDR3 DNA: TGTGCCAGCAGCCGACAAAATAAGGGGTACGAGCAGTACTTC
V gene: TRBV28; J gene: TRBJ2-1; clone size: many; D gene: .; CDR3 protein: CASSRAGARIGEQFF; CDR3 DNA: TGTGCCAGCAGTCGGGCAGGGGCCCGGATTGGGGAGCAGTTCTTC
V gene: TRBV29-1; J gene: TRBJ1-1; clone size: many; D gene: .; CDR3 protein: CSANSGNTEAFF; CDR3 DNA: TGCAGCGCAAACAGTGGGAACACTGAAGCTTTCTTT